This TCR beta chain was observed in a study of blood T cell repertoires in COVID-19. Whole-study context: COVID-19 samples, acute and convalescent, were from the United States, Italy and Spain. Nucleic acid was either cDNA or gDNA, and it came from T cells, B-cell-depleted T cells, or PBMCs.

The CDR3 is made up of 14 amino acids. V was pared by 7 bases and J by 4 bases, with 5 bases of the junction left unmatched. Germline lookup yields CDR1 SGHRS and CDR2 YFSETQ. Those enrolled in Seattle joined during active infection and were followed longitudinally afterward. Profiling relied on immunoSEQ multiplex PCR, and the TCRdb table lists in-frame clones only, not all of them. The sample lists about 350,000 clones; roughly 86% were seen once. The sample comprised peripheral blood. The receptor's source is a man younger than 45 with COVID-19, enrolled during active disease. The chain combines TRBV5-1 with TRBJ2-3; 11 bases line up with TRBD1. The CDR3 DNA is TGCGCCAGCGGGCCGGGACAGGGGGCAGATACGCAGTATTTT. This sequence encodes CASGPGQGADTQYF.